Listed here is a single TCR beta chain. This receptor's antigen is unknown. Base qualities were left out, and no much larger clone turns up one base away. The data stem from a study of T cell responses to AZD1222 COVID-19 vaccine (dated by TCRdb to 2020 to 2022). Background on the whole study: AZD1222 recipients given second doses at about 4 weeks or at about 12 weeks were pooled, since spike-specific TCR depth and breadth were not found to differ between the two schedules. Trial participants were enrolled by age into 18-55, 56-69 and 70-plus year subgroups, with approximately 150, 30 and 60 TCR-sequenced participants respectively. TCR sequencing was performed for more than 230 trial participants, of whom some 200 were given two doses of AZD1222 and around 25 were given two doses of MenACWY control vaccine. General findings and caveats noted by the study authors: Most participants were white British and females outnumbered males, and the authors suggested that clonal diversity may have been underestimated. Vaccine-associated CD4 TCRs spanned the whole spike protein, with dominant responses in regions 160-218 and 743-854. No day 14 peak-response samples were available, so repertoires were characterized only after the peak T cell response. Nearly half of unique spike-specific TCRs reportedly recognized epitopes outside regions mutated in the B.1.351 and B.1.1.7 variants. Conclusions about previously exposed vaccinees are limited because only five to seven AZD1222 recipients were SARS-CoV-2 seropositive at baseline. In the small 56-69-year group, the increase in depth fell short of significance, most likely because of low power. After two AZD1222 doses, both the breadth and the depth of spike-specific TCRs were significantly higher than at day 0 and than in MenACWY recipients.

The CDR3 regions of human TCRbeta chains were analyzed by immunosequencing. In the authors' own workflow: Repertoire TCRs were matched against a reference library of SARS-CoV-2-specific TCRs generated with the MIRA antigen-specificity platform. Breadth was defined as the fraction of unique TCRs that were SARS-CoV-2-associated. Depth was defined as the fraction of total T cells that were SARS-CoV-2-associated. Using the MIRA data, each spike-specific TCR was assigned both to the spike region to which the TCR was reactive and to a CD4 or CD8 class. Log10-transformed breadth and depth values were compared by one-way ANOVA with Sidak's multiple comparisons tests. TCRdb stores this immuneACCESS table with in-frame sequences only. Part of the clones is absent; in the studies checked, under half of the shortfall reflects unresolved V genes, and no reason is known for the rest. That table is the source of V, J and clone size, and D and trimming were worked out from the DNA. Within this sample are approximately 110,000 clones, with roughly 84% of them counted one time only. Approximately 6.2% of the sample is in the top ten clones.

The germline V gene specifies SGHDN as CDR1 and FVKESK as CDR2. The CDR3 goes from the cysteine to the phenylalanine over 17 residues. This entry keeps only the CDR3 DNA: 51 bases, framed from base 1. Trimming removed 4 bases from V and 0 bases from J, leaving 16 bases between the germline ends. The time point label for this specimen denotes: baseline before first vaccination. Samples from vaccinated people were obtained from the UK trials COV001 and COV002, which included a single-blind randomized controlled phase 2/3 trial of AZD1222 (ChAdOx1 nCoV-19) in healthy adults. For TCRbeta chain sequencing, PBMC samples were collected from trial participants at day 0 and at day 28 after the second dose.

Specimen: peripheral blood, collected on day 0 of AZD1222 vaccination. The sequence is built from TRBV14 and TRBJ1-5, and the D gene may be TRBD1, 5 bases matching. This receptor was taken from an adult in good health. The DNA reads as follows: TGTGCCAGCAGCCTGAACACCTGGGGGGTTAGCAATCAGCCCCAGCATTTT. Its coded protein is CASSLNTWGVSNQPQHF.